The source of this TCR beta chain is a study of CD8 T cell repertoires and HIV-1 epitope variants. On the study more broadly: Enriched T cells were co-cultured with equal autologous T cell-negative cells. Whole-study results and caveats: Of roughly nine antigen-specific beta clonotypes, five to seven appeared to cross-react with escape variants. No clonotypes responded to the TAALDMSHF plasma variant; five or six recognized KF9, one HW9.

There are a few counts of this clone. No antigen is known for it. V lost 1 base and J lost 7, with 14 bases in between. From germline, CDR1 is SGHRS and CDR2 YFSETQ. The CDR3 has 14 residues. Survey-depth immunoSEQ sequencing covered TCR beta CDR3 regions. The data were produced by immunoSEQ multiplex PCR, yet TCRdb's version contains in-frame clones alone and is incomplete. The sample shows over 4,500 clones, about 60% of them seen only once. The source material was cultured CD8+ T cells derived from PBMCs. The receptor comes from a male donor with HIV. The chain links TRBV5-1 to TRBJ1-1; possible D gene TRBD1, 6 bases. CDR3 sequence reads: CASSLNREALEAFF. The CDR3 DNA is TGCGCCAGCAGCTTGAACAGGGAGGCCCTTGAAGCTTTCTTT.